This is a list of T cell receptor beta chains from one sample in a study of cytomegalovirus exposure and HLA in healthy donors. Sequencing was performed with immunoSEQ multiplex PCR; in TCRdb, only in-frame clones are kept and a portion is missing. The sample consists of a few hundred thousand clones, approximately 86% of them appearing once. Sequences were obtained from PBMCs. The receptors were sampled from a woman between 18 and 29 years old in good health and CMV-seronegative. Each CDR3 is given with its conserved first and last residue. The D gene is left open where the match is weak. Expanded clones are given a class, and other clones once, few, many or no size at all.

CASLGRPPYGYTF TGTGCCAGCCTAGGGAGGCCGCCCTATGGCTACACCTTC - TRBV6-6 - TRBJ1-2
CASSLNAGTRSYEQYF TGTGCCAGCAGTTTAAATGCGGGGACCCGCTCCTACGAGCAGTACTTC - TRBV28 - TRBJ2-7
CASSQVTTSSSYEQYF TGCGCCAGCAGCCAAGTGACGACTAGCAGCTCCTACGAGCAGTACTTC TRBD2 TRBV4-1 - TRBJ2-7
CASSLMAGSGETQYF TGTGCCAGCAGCTTAATGGCCGGGAGTGGAGAGACCCAGTACTTC - TRBV7-3 - TRBJ2-5
CASSFPGTGAYEQYF TGTGCCAGCAGCTTCCCCGGGACAGGGGCCTACGAGCAGTACTTC TRBD1 TRBV7-9 once TRBJ2-7
CASSYGTSSTDTQYF TGTGCCAGCAGCTACGGGACTAGTAGCACAGATACGCAGTATTTT TRBD2 TRBV9 - TRBJ2-3
CASRATGLLNYGYTF TGTGCCAGCAGAGCCACAGGCCTCCTTAACTATGGCTACACCTTC - TRBV2 - TRBJ1-2
CASSARDRASYEQYF TGTGCCAGCAGCGCCCGGGACAGGGCCTCCTACGAGCAGTACTTC TRBD1 TRBV9 - TRBJ2-7
CASSSMGLAGGLSKNIQYF TGTGCCAGCAGCTCAATGGGACTAGCGGGAGGGTTGTCCAAAAACATTCAGTACTTC TRBD2 TRBV7-9 - TRBJ2-4
CASKLTGSNTGELFF TGTGCCAGCAAGCTGACAGGATCGAACACCGGGGAGCTGTTTTTT - TRBV2 - TRBJ2-2
CASSLTAGREQFF TGTGCCAGCAGCTTAACGGCGGGAAGGGAGCAGTTCTTC - TRBV7-2 - TRBJ2-1
CASSITASGRRETQYF TGTGCCAGTAGTATTACGGCTAGCGGGAGGAGAGAGACCCAGTACTTC TRBD2 TRBV19 - TRBJ2-5
CASQTGDNQPQHF TGTGCCAGCCAAACAGGGGACAATCAGCCCCAGCATTTT TRBD1 TRBV6-1 - TRBJ1-5
CASSLTGGETQYF TGTGCCAGCAGCTTGACAGGGGGAGAGACCCAGTACTTC TRBD1 TRBV5-5 - TRBJ2-5
CAIKTGTYEQYF TGTGCCATCAAAACCGGGACCTACGAGCAGTACTTC - TRBV10-3 - TRBJ2-7
CASSPQGQPYEQYF TGTGCCAGCAGTCCCCAAGGACAGCCCTACGAGCAGTACTTC - TRBV28 - TRBJ2-7
CASSPHGRGTEAFF TGTGCCAGCAGCCCCCACGGTAGGGGAACTGAAGCTTTCTTT - TRBV7-2 - TRBJ1-1
CASSLEGRGHGNTIYF TGTGCCAGCAGCTTGGAGGGCAGGGGGCATGGAAACACCATATATTTT TRBD1 TRBV5-6 once TRBJ1-3
CASTPPSGFSYEQYF TGTGCCAGCACTCCCCCGTCGGGTTTCTCCTACGAGCAGTACTTC - TRBV28 - TRBJ2-7
CASSVATGGELFF TGTGCCAGCAGCGTAGCTACGGGCGGGGAGCTGTTTTTT - TRBV9 - TRBJ2-2
CASSERGTGEGYTF TGTGCCAGCAGTGAAAGGGGGACAGGGGAAGGCTACACCTTC TRBD1 TRBV6-1 - TRBJ1-2
CAWSGTQGAPNYGYTF TGTGCCTGGAGTGGAACGCAGGGGGCACCTAACTATGGCTACACCTTC TRBD1 TRBV30 - TRBJ1-2
CASSYRTSGRGETQYF TGTGCCAGCAGCTACCGGACTAGCGGGAGAGGAGAGACCCAGTACTTC TRBD2 TRBV5-6 - TRBJ2-5
CASSQVLRRGYEQYF TGCGCCAGCAGCCAAGTGCTTAGACGAGGCTACGAGCAGTACTTC - TRBV4-1 - TRBJ2-7
CASSRDSRAKNIQYF TGTGCCAGCAGTCGGGACAGCAGAGCCAAAAACATTCAGTACTTC TRBD1 TRBV2 - TRBJ2-4
CASSLGGDRGNYGYTF TGTGCCAGCAGCTTGGGGGGTGACAGGGGGAACTATGGCTACACCTTC TRBD1 TRBV5-4 - TRBJ1-2
CASSASTVLREKLFF TGTGCCAGCAGTGCTTCGACAGTCTTGCGAGAAAAACTGTTTTTT - TRBV2 - TRBJ1-4
CSAREGLTQYF TGCAGTGCTAGAGAGGGGCTTACGCAGTATTTT - TRBV20-1 - TRBJ2-3
CASSFQGEYEKLFF TGTGCCAGCAGTTTTCAGGGTGAATATGAAAAACTGTTTTTT - TRBV28 - TRBJ1-4
CASSLTMAWTGELFF TGTGCCAGCAGTCTCACTATGGCCTGGACCGGGGAGCTGTTTTTT - TRBV27 - TRBJ2-2
CAWRGQGFNTEAFF TGTGCCTGGAGAGGGCAGGGATTTAACACTGAAGCTTTCTTT - TRBV30 - TRBJ1-1
CASSSRGNEQFF TGTGCCAGCAGCAGCCGGGGTAATGAGCAGTTCTTC - TRBV13 - TRBJ2-1
CASSLASSGATDTQYF TGTGCCAGCAGCTTGGCCTCTAGCGGGGCCACAGATACGCAGTATTTT TRBD2 TRBV5-6 - TRBJ2-3
CASSLGSPGTQQETQYF TGTGCCAGCAGCTTAGGTAGCCCCGGGACACAACAAGAGACCCAGTACTTC - TRBV11-3 - TRBJ2-5
CASSQFGNSGLYNEQFF TGTGCCAGCAGCCAATTCGGGAATAGCGGATTGTACAATGAGCAGTTCTTC - TRBV28 - TRBJ2-1
CASSADSGANVLTF TGTGCCAGCTCGGCAGACAGTGGGGCCAACGTCCTGACTTTC - TRBV18 - TRBJ2-6
CASSLGQVYNEQFF TGTGCCAGCAGCTTGGGCCAAGTTTACAATGAGCAGTTCTTC - TRBV7-2 - TRBJ2-1